This T cell receptor (beta chain) was found in a study of blood T cell repertoires in COVID-19. In the study overall: COVID-19 samples, acute and convalescent, were from the United States, Italy and Spain.

The V gene lost 6 bases and the J gene lost 4 bases, with 16 bases spanning the gap. Germline V gene sequence: CDR1 LNHDA, CDR2 SQIVND (reference sequence). The CDR3 consists of 15 residues. Assay: immunoSEQ multiplex PCR; the TCRdb copy retains only in-frame clones and omits some. The table shows around 150,000 clones, with about 85% occurring only once. The material sequenced was peripheral blood. The chain carries TRBV19 and TRBJ1-3; D ambiguous. This receptor was obtained from a woman aged 60-75 years with COVID-19, enrolled during active disease. CDR3 in amino acids: CASSTMGLTGNTIYF. In DNA form, the CDR3 reads TGTGCCAGTAGCACCATGGGCCTCACCGGAAACACCATATATTTT.